This TCR beta chain emerged from a study of blood T cell repertoires in COVID-19 (TCRdb year 2020). Background for the entire study: Samples covering the acute and convalescent phases of COVID-19 were provided by collaborators in the United States, Italy and Spain. Samples were obtained from the ongoing ImmuneRACE study (first 160 participants) and from over 1,000 subjects provided by 6 global collaborators. Where HLA class I and class II types were available, the types were taken from metadata supplied by the sample provider, not from assay-based typing. Subjects who had been exposed to COVID-19, were actively infected with it, or had recovered from it provided the deeply sampled blood TCRbeta repertoires that made up the dataset. A freely available public database, intended as a resource for researchers studying the immune response to SARS-CoV-2, is where the repertoires were released. The material from the prospective study consisted of cDNA or gDNA derived from T cells, B-cell-depleted T cells, or PBMCs. Sample metadata almost always included a de-identified subject ID, COVID-19 status, age in years and sex. General findings and caveats noted by the study authors: The quantity of clinical and demographic metadata differed by source and by participant and was supplied without curation.

The collaborating institutions used their own protocols to collect whole blood in K2EDTA tubes. For TCRbeta analysis, collaborator samples were shipped as frozen whole blood, as isolated PBMCs, or as DNA extracted from either sample type. To note about this clone: Its antigen is currently not known. No much larger clonotype is one base removed from it; base qualities were not supplied.

The immunoSEQ Assay, a bias-controlled multiplex PCR, was used to amplify TCRbeta CDR3 regions from genomic DNA. For the original study's pipeline: The number of nucleated cells in each sample was estimated from the amplification of reference gene primers within the assay. To quantify the absolute abundance of each unique TCRbeta CDR3 rearrangement, sequence reads were collapsed and filtered. For each sample, productive Simpson clonality was calculated by taking the square root of Simpson's diversity index across productive rearrangements. The table was pulled from immuneACCESS by TCRdb, which kept in-frame rearrangements only. Such tables lose some clones; where checked, under half of the loss comes from unresolved V genes, and the rest has no known cause. From that table come the V and J calls and clone size; the DNA was used to work out D and trimming. The sample records 85,000 to 100,000 clones, 84% of which are singletons. Together, the top ten hold about 24% of the sample.

CDR1 SEHNR and CDR2 FQNEAQ are derived from the germline V gene (reference sequence). Reading from cysteine to phenylalanine, the CDR3 counts 16 amino acids. Only the CDR3 portion is preserved as DNA: 48 bases, with reading frame beginning at the first base. V trim: 1 base; J trim: 1 base; unmatched bases: 5. The sequence was collected from a human donor in a cohort sampled during active COVID-19. Sequenced input: peripheral blood. The V and J genes are TRBV7-9 and TRBJ1-1, with TRBD1 matching 8 junction bases. CDR3 sequence: CASSLGTGQGNTEAFF. The bases read TGTGCCAGCAGCTTAGGGACAGGGCAAGGGAACACTGAAGCTTTCTTT. The full variable domain, with segments outside the CDR3 supplied by the reference TRBV7-9 and TRBJ1-1 proteins, appears as DTGVSQNPRHKITKRGQNVTFRCDPISEHNRLYWYRQTLGQGPEFLTYFQNEAQLEKSRLLSDRFSAERPKGSFSTLEIQRTEQGDSAMYLCASSLGTGQGNTEAFFGQGTRLTVV.